This T cell receptor beta chain was profiled in a study of blood T cell repertoires in COVID-19. About the study: Donors in the United States, Italy and Spain gave samples during acute or convalescent COVID-19. Sources were T cells, B-cell-depleted T cells, or PBMCs; the material itself was cDNA or gDNA.

The germline V gene has CDR1 KGHSH and CDR2 LQKENI. V shed 3 bases, J shed 10 bases, and the junction held 14 bases outside the gene matches. The CDR3 is made up of 16 amino acids. In the study's own analysis: Using reference gene primer amplification, nucleated cell counts were estimated. Clones were sequenced by immunoSEQ multiplex PCR, and TCRdb holds only the in-frame ones, with some missing. That table furnishes V, J and clone size, whereas the DNA furnished D and trimming. Among approximately 30,000 clones, around 88% were seen once, and the ten largest hold about 17%. This receptor was identified in a human donor in a cohort sampled during active COVID-19. The gene calls are TRBV18 and TRBJ1-4, with 7 bases fitting TRBD1. The sample comprised peripheral blood. The CDR3 DNA is TGTGCCAGCTCACCTACAGGGGCGGGGCCGGACGGAAAACTGTTTTTT. Residues: CASSPTGAGPDGKLFF.